The 3 T cell receptor beta chains listed next were all sequenced from one sample in a study of CD4 T cells in relation to SARS-CoV-2 and coronaviruses. TCRdb's table, derived via immunoSEQ multiplex PCR, lists solely in-frame clones and lacks some. The sample shows some 35,000 clones, more than 70% of them seen only once. For these TCRs, the target antigens are not known. The sample comprised naive CD4+ T cells from PBMCs, cultured in vitro. The subset was: naive CD4+ T cells isolated by negative enrichment. Every receptor here comes from an adult with COVID-19.

This chain connects TRBV5-6 to TRBJ2-7; 10 bases are a match to TRBD2. After removal of 1 base from V and 6 bases from J, the junction contained 7 bases not matched to a gene. CDR1 is SGHDT, CDR2 YYEEEE, per germline. CDR3 length equals 15 residues. The CDR3 is CASSLPGLALGEQYF. The CDR3 DNA reads as TGTGCCAGCAGCTTGCCGGGACTAGCGCTCGGCGAGCAGTACTTC.

This chain connects TRBV6-2 or TRBV6-3 to TRBJ1-1; D ambiguous. V dropped 2 bases and J dropped 3 bases, with 22 bases sitting between them. The germline V gene has CDR1 MNHEY and CDR2 SVGEGT. There are 18 residues in the CDR3. CDR3 DNA: TGTGCCAGCAGTTACGGGATTAGAAGGAAGAAGGCCCACACTGAAGCTTTCTTT. Protein: CASSYGIRRKKAHTEAFF.

The chain is built from TRBV2 and TRBJ2-5; D may be TRBD1 or TRBD2 (5 bases each). There are 12 residues in the CDR3. Trimming took off 4 bases at V and 3 bases at J, with 6 bases between the two ends. The germline V gene has CDR1 SNHLY and CDR2 FYNNEI. The DNA of the CDR3 is TGTGCCAGCAGTGTGGGGGAAGAGACCCAGTACTTC. Translation: CASSVGEETQYF.